One sample yielded the 25 T cell receptor beta chains listed below, sequenced in a study of cytomegalovirus exposure and HLA in healthy donors. The study ran its PCR with 60 Vbeta and 13 Jbeta primers. TCRdb's copy holds only in-frame clones and misses some; the assay was immunoSEQ multiplex PCR. Altogether a few hundred thousand clones are present, roughly 91% being singletons, with the ten largest covering approximately 1.5%. The sequenced material came from PBMCs. These receptors all come from a girl aged 2 to 10 in good health and CMV-seronegative.

V and J are TRBV2 and TRBJ1-5, with D unresolved. V lost 5 bases and J lost 1, with 9 bases in between. CDR3 length: 14 residues. Per the germline V gene, CDR1 is SNHLY and CDR2 is FYNNEI. The CDR3 sequence is CASSPDKSNQPQHF. The CDR3 nucleotides read TGTGCCAGCAGTCCAGACAAAAGCAATCAGCCCCAGCATTTT.

The chain has TRBV7-9 and TRBJ1-2, with D hard to call. Trimming left V 1 base short and J 7 bases short, with 16 bases between. The CDR3 has 15 residues. The germline V gene has CDR1 SEHNR and CDR2 FQNEAQ (reference sequence). The CDR3: CASSLGLPPFGGYTF. The CDR3 bases are TGTGCCAGCAGCTTAGGTCTCCCGCCCTTCGGTGGCTACACCTTC. The whole variable domain, remainder taken from reference TRBV7-9 and TRBJ1-2, is DTGVSQNPRHKITKRGQNVTFRCDPISEHNRLYWYRQTLGQGPEFLTYFQNEAQLEKSRLLSDRFSAERPKGSFSTLEIQRTEQGDSAMYLCASSLGLPPFGGYTFGSGTRLTVV.

The gene calls are TRBV10-3 and TRBJ2-7, with D perhaps matching TRBD1 (6 bases). This CDR3 has 15 amino acids. CDR1 and CDR2 (germline): ENHRY, SYGVKD. V gave up 9 bases and J gave up 2 bases, with 20 bases separating them. DNA of the CDR3: TGTGCCATTAGCGTTCCTGGGGGCGAAACCTACGAGCAGTACTTC. Protein: CAISVPGGETYEQYF.

The count of this clone is one. The V and J genes are TRBV30 and TRBJ1-6; D is possibly TRBD1 (5 bases). V was shortened by 5 bases and J by 6 bases, with 14 bases between the two germline ends. The CDR3 covers 14 residues. Germline V gives CDR1 GTSNPN, CDR2 SVGIG (reference sequence). The CDR3 DNA reads as TGTGCCTGGTCCATGGGACTGTTTAATTCACCCCTCCACTTT. Protein sequence: CAWSMGLFNSPLHF.

The rearrangement uses TRBV10-3 and TRBJ1-2; D is ambiguous. Germline CDR1 is ENHRY and CDR2 is SYGVKD. CDR3 length: 11 residues. The V and J ends lost 2 bases and 8 bases respectively, with 6 bases between them. This CDR3 is CAISEGLGYTF. As DNA, the CDR3 is TGTGCCATCAGTGAGGGCCTGGGCTACACCTTC.

V is TRBV5-1 and J is TRBJ1-1; no firm D call. From germline, CDR1 is SGHRS and CDR2 YFSETQ. This CDR3 is 13 amino acids long. Trimming took 2 bases from V and 3 from J, leaving 8 bases between them. CDR3 sequence reads: CASSFQADTEAFF. DNA of the CDR3: TGCGCCAGCAGCTTTCAAGCGGACACTGAAGCTTTCTTT.

The gene calls are TRBV10-3 and TRBJ1-2; D not resolved. Trimming removed 5 bases from V and 3 bases from J, with 10 bases in between. CDR3 length equals 13 residues. CDR1 is ENHRY and CDR2 is SYGVKD in the germline V gene. Here the CDR3 reads CAISNGDYYGYTF. The CDR3 DNA sequence: TGTGCCATCAGTAACGGGGATTACTATGGCTACACCTTC.

V usage is TRBV6-5 and J usage is TRBJ2-1; TRBD2 matches at 10 bases. After removal of 3 bases from V and 1 base from J, the junction contained 3 bases not matched to a gene. This CDR3 has 16 amino acids. The germline CDR1 and CDR2 sequences are MNHEY and SVGAGI. DNA for the CDR3: TGTGCCAGCAGTTATCCTAGCGGGAGTTCCTACAATGAGCAGTTCTTC. Its protein is CASSYPSGSSYNEQFF.

V is TRBV6-6 and J is TRBJ2-7; 9 bases match TRBD1. Germline V CDR1 and CDR2: MNHNY, SVGAGI (reference sequence). The CDR3 is 15 amino acids. J lost 0 bases, V lost 5 bases, and 5 bases had no gene match. The CDR3 here is CASSAGTGSSYEQYF. Written as DNA, the CDR3 is TGTGCCAGCAGTGCCGGGACAGGGTCCTCCTACGAGCAGTACTTC.

The chain links TRBV30 to TRBJ1-3; 8 bases match TRBD1. CDR1 GTSNPN and CDR2 SVGIG come from the germline V gene (reference sequence). The CDR3 is 15 amino acids. Trimming took 1 base from V and 4 from J; bases not matched to a gene: 6. The CDR3 reads CAWSDRQGRGNTIYF. The CDR3 bases are TGTGCCTGGAGTGATCGACAGGGGAGAGGAAACACCATATATTTT.

V and J are TRBV5-5 and TRBJ1-4, with D uncertain. Germline V gives CDR1 SGHKS, CDR2 YYEKEE (reference sequence). The CDR3 extends over 14 amino acids. The V end lost 4 bases, the J end lost 1 base, and 8 bases lay between the germline ends. CDR3 nucleotide sequence: TGTGCCAGCAGCAACCGGGGAACTAATGAAAAACTGTTTTTT. This encodes CASSNRGTNEKLFF.

V is TRBV9 and J is TRBJ1-4; possibly TRBD1 for D (5 bases). This CDR3 region has 15 residues. V was cut by 0 bases and J by 3 bases, with 9 bases left in between. Germline V gene data show CDR1 as SGDLS and CDR2 as YYNGEE. CDR3 coding DNA: TGTGCCAGCAGCGTAGATCCGGGGGCTAATGAAAAACTGTTTTTT. This sequence encodes CASSVDPGANEKLFF.

The V call is TRBV5-6, the J call TRBJ2-7; no clear D gene. Trimming shortened V by 1 base and J by 6 bases, and 11 bases separated the two germline ends. This CDR3 is 13 amino acids long. Germline CDR1 SGHDT, CDR2 YYEEEE. Written as DNA, the CDR3 is TGTGCCAGCAGCTTGCCGGGTTCGGGCGAGCAGTACTTC. It specifies CASSLPGSGEQYF.

The V gene is TRBV6-6, the J gene TRBJ2-3, with 10 nucleotides matching TRBD1. Germline V gene sequence: CDR1 MNHNY, CDR2 SVGAGI (reference sequence). J lost 6 bases, V lost 4 bases, and 10 bases had no gene match. The CDR3 length is 16 residues. This CDR3 reads CASSSLRDRGLDTQYF. The CDR3 coding sequence is TGTGCCAGCAGTTCACTCCGGGACAGGGGTCTGGATACGCAGTATTTT.

The chain couples TRBV5-1 to TRBJ2-1; TRBD2 aligns across 11 bases. CDR3 length: 14 residues. CDR1 and CDR2 (germline): SGHRS, YFSETQ. V lost 10 bases to trimming and J lost 7 bases; unmatched junction nucleotides: 10. This chain's CDR3 is CAGIDSGGANEQFF. The DNA of the CDR3 is TGCGCCGGCATCGATAGCGGGGGGGCGAATGAGCAGTTCTTC.

This clone was recorded only once. This rearrangement joins TRBV7-9 to TRBJ2-7, with TRBD2 as a possible D gene (6 bases). The V end was cut by 3 bases, the J end by 1 base, with 10 bases between. This CDR3 has 14 residues. CDR1 is SEHNR and CDR2 is FQNEAQ in the germline V gene (reference sequence). The CDR3 DNA sequence: TGTGCCAGCAGCTTCGCGGGGCCTTCCTACGAGCAGTACTTC. It translates to CASSFAGPSYEQYF.

The V call is TRBV7-9, the J call TRBJ2-5, with TRBD1 identical over 7 bases. Judging by the DNA end, TRBJ2-7 fits better; the J call may be wrong. The CDR3 sequence is 16 residues long. Per germline, CDR1 SEHNR and CDR2 FQNEAQ (reference sequence). This CDR3 is CASSLNQQGIGYEQYF. CDR3 in DNA: TGTGCCAGCAGCTTGAATCAACAGGGGATCGGGTACGAGCAGTACTTC.

The V and J genes are TRBV2 and TRBJ1-2, with TRBD1 identical over 7 bases. This CDR3 comprises 16 residues. The ends lost 1 base at V and 5 bases at J; junction bases unmatched: 10. The germline gives CDR1 SNHLY, CDR2 FYNNEI. For the CDR3, the DNA is TGTGCCAGCAGTGAAGACAGGGGCCTGGGGGCGTATGGCTACACCTTC. It specifies CASSEDRGLGAYGYTF.

The V and J genes are TRBV11-2 and TRBJ1-2; tentatively, D is TRBD1 (5 bases). The CDR3 extends over 16 amino acids. V gave up 1 base and J gave up 2 bases, with 14 bases separating them. CDR1 is SGHAT and CDR2 is FQNNGV in the germline V gene. The CDR3 DNA is TGTGCCAGCAGCTTAGGATTGGGGCTCTACAACTATGGCTACACCTTC. Its protein is CASSLGLGLYNYGYTF.

The CDR3 coding sequence is TGTGCAACCACCCGGGGACTGGCAAACACCGGGGAGCTGTTTTTT. It translates to CATTRGLANTGELFF. The chain is built from TRBV19 and TRBJ2-2, with D tentatively TRBD2 (6 bases). The CDR3 sequence is 15 residues long. The germline gives CDR1 LNHDA, CDR2 SQIVND (reference sequence).

The chain recombines TRBV4-1 with TRBJ2-7; TRBD1 matches 9 bases. The V segment lost 2 bases and the J segment 3 bases; nucleotides outside the gene matches: 5. CDR1 and CDR2 (germline): MGHRA, YSYEKL. The CDR3 consists of 15 residues. The CDR3: CASSQWTGEGYEQYF. As DNA, the CDR3 is TGCGCCAGCAGCCAATGGACAGGGGAAGGCTACGAGCAGTACTTC.

The chain combines TRBV4-1 with TRBJ1-1; D is possibly TRBD1 (6 bases). The CDR3 runs to 14 residues. V shed 2 bases and J shed 2 bases, with 9 bases lying between them. The germline V gene encodes CDR1 MGHRA and CDR2 YSYEKL. CDR3 nucleotides: TGCGCCAGCAGCCAAAACAGGGAAAACACTGAAGCTTTCTTT. Translated: CASSQNRENTEAFF.

This clone was seen more than once but under ten times. The rearrangement links TRBV10-2 to TRBJ1-1; D may be TRBD1 (5 bases). Trimming left V 4 bases short and J 1 base short, with 7 bases between. Germline V gene sequence: CDR1 WSHSY, CDR2 SAAADI. The length of the CDR3 is 13 residues. The CDR3 sequence is CASSVTGNTEAFF. For the CDR3, the DNA is TGCGCCAGCAGTGTAACAGGGAACACTGAAGCTTTCTTT.

This clone was detected only once. The chain employs TRBV4-1 and TRBJ1-2; TRBD1 aligns across 12 bases. With V trimmed by 5 bases and J by 5 bases, 6 bases remained unmatched. Germline values: CDR1 MGHRA, CDR2 YSYEKL. This CDR3 has 15 amino acids. CDR3 DNA: TGCGCCAGCAGCGGGACAGGGGGCGCGGGATATGGCTACACCTTC. This sequence encodes CASSGTGGAGYGYTF.

This clone was seen a single time. The CDR3 is CASSVDRANSPLHF. Written as DNA, the CDR3 is TGTGCCAGCAGCGTAGACAGGGCGAATTCACCCCTCCACTTT. The rearrangement uses TRBV9 and TRBJ1-6; D possibly corresponds to TRBD1 (6 bases). Germline values: CDR1 SGDLS, CDR2 YYNGEE. V was clipped by 0 bases and J by 7 bases, with 8 bases between them. CDR3 length equals 14 residues.